This entry is about one TCR beta chain. Its antigen is not identified. The entry originates in a study of cytomegalovirus exposure and HLA in healthy donors. PCR amplification relied on 60 Vbeta primers (plus 13 Jbeta primers). Repertoires were generated with immunoSEQ multiplex PCR, while TCRdb's copy carries only in-frame clones and drops some. The table records 45,000 to 70,000 clones, 80% to 85% of them present only once. Regarding the study as a whole: Per published accounts, TCR beta sequences correctly predicted the HLA-A and HLA-B alleles of most subjects.

Input material: PBMCs. This TCR was recovered from a man aged 25-45 years in good health and CMV-seronegative.

This CDR3 is CASSPATGTGAQGYTF. For the CDR3, the DNA is TGTGCCAGCTCACCGGCAACCGGGACAGGGGCTCAGGGCTACACCTTC. The V call is TRBV18, the J call TRBJ1-2; 10 bases line up with TRBD1. Germline-derived CDR1 and CDR2 are KGHSH and LQKENI. The CDR3 has 16 residues. V shed 3 bases and J 8 bases; nucleotides not matched to a gene: 12. Using reference TRBV18 and TRBJ1-2 for the parts outside the CDR3, the full variable domain is NAGVMQNPRHLVRRRGQEARLRCSPMKGHSHVYWYRQLPEEGLKFMVYLQKENIIDESGMPKERFSAEFPKEGPSILRIQQVVRGDSAAYFCASSPATGTGAQGYTFGSGTRLTVV.